The 15 T cell receptor beta chains in this list originate from one sample, sequenced in a study of CD8 T cells in Susac syndrome. cDNA came from roughly 0.53 to 1 ug RNA primed by random hexamers. Via MiXCR, TCRdb re-called the immunoSEQ multiplex PCR reads, giving one row per CDR3 protein. The sample gives about 210,000 distinct CDR3 sequences, roughly 92% of which show up once; 0.095% to 0.12% is in the top ten. What was sequenced was CD4+ T cells from PBMCs. All receptors come from a human donor in good health.

The chain combines TRBV7-2 with TRBJ1-1, with a tentative D call TRBD1 (6 bases). Trimming took off 5 bases at V and 1 base at J, with 11 bases between the two ends. This CDR3 is built from 14 residues. Germline-derived CDR1 and CDR2 are SGHTA and FQGNSA. This CDR3 reads CASSLLGGNTEAFF. In nucleotides, the CDR3 is TGTGCCAGCAGCCTTTTAGGGGGGAACACTGAAGCTTTCTTT.

The chain uses TRBV6-2 or TRBV6-3 and TRBJ1-6, with D possibly matching TRBD1 (5 bases). Trimming took off 5 bases at V and 9 bases at J, with 20 bases between the two ends. Per germline, CDR1 MNHEY and CDR2 SVGEGT. The CDR3 is 16 amino acids. This chain's CDR3 is CASSDLGTKGVSPLHF. As DNA, the CDR3 is TGTGCCAGCAGTGACCTCGGGACGAAGGGCGTTTCACCCCTCCACTTT.

This sequence joins TRBV6-1 and TRBJ1-2, with D possibly TRBD1 on 6 matching bases. Per germline, CDR1 MNHNS and CDR2 SASEGT. The V gene lost 6 bases and the J gene lost 0 bases, with 20 bases spanning the gap. This CDR3 contains 17 residues. This CDR3 reads CASRPRGGGSSNYGYTF. The CDR3 DNA follows: TGTGCCAGCAGACCCCGTGGAGGGGGGTCCTCTAACTATGGCTACACCTTC.

V is TRBV19 and J is TRBJ1-5; no clear D gene. CDR1 and CDR2 from the germline V gene are LNHDA and SQIVND (reference sequence). V lost 8 bases, J lost 7 bases, and 27 bases lay in between. CDR3 length: 17 residues. The CDR3 is CASLPGGGLGLRQPQHF. CDR3 bases: TGTGCCAGTCTGCCGGGCGGTGGTTTAGGCCTCAGACAGCCCCAGCATTTT.

This clonotype was seen once. This chain joins TRBV28 and TRBJ1-2; D might be TRBD1 (5 bases). Germline V CDR1 and CDR2: MDHEN, SYDVKM. Trimming shortened V by 3 bases and J by 0 bases, and 17 bases separated the two germline ends. This CDR3 comprises 17 residues. CDR3 protein: CASSFETRGISNYGYTF. CDR3 DNA: TGTGCCAGCAGTTTCGAGACAAGGGGAATCTCTAACTATGGCTACACCTTC.

The chain is built from TRBV4-2 and TRBJ2-2; D is unclear. Between the trimmed V and J ends, which lost 1 base and 1 base, there was a span of 13 bases. The CDR3 consists of 17 residues. The germline CDR1 and CDR2 sequences are LGHNA and YNFKEQ. In nucleotides, the CDR3 is TGTGCCAGCAGCCAAGGAGCCGACCCCCGGAACACCGGGGAGCTGTTTTTT. It encodes CASSQGADPRNTGELFF.

The chain couples TRBV3-1 to TRBJ2-4; 9 nucleotides align to TRBD2. Germline CDR1 LGHDT, CDR2 YNNKEL (reference sequence). V was clipped by 8 bases and J by 7 bases; unmatched bases: 18. The CDR3 is 17 residues long. For the CDR3, the DNA is TGTGCCAGCGGCCTCTTGTCAGGGCGGGGGGGCTCGAACATTCAGTACTTC. It codes for CASGLLSGRGGSNIQYF.

Remarks on this clonotype: A read error may produce the germline difference seen at one junction end. The chain joins TRBV5-6 to TRBJ1-3; no firm D call. The CDR3 is made up of 14 amino acids. Germline CDR1 SGHDT, CDR2 YYEEEE. The CDR3 protein is CASSRKSSENTIYF. CDR3 in DNA: TGTGCCAGCAGCCGGAAGAGCTCTGAAAACACCATATATTTT.

The chain has TRBV10-3 and TRBJ1-5; D is uncertain. CDR3 length equals 14 residues. Per the germline V gene, CDR1 is ENHRY and CDR2 is SYGVKD. V lost 2 bases and J lost 3, with 8 bases in between. For the CDR3, the DNA is TGTGCCATCAGTGAGGCAGCTCTCAATCAGCCCCAGCATTTT. Translated, it gives CAISEAALNQPQHF.

The J gene is TRBJ2-2, the V gene TRBV12-3 or TRBV12-4; tentatively, D is TRBD1 (6 bases). V shed 4 bases and J shed 3 bases, with 6 bases lying between them. This CDR3 has 13 residues. The CDR3 loop reads CASSYRDTGELFF. Written as DNA, the CDR3 is TGTGCCAGCAGTTACAGGGACACCGGGGAGCTGTTTTTT.

The genes are TRBV28 and TRBJ2-3; 7 positions match TRBD2. The length of the CDR3 is 15 residues. Germline V gene sequence: CDR1 MDHEN, CDR2 SYDVKM. V trimming: 7 bases; J trimming: 0 bases; junction bases outside the gene matches: 7. CDR3 protein: CASNRRGVSTDTQYF. CDR3 in DNA: TGTGCCAGCAACCGCCGGGGGGTCAGCACAGATACGCAGTATTTT.

The V and J genes are TRBV7-2 and TRBJ2-3; 13 bases are shared with TRBD2. Trimming cost V 5 bases and J 3 bases; bases outside gene matches: 14. The CDR3 covers 19 residues. CDR1 and CDR2 from the germline V gene are SGHTA and FQGNSA. CDR3 sequence: CASSPGTRLAGGRTDTQYF. CDR3 nucleotides: TGTGCCAGCAGCCCCGGAACCCGACTAGCGGGGGGCCGGACAGATACGCAGTATTTT. Full variable domain (outside the CDR3, taken from reference TRBV7-2 and TRBJ2-3): GAGVSQSPSNKVTEKGKDVELRCDPISGHTALYWYRQSLGQGLEFLIYFQGNSAPDKSGLPSDRFSAERTGGSVSTLTIQRTQQEDSAVYLCASSPGTRLAGGRTDTQYFGPGTRLTVL.

The chain couples TRBV7-2 to TRBJ2-1; no clear D gene. The CDR3 is 12 residues long. Germline V CDR1 and CDR2: SGHTA, FQGNSA. Trimming left V 5 bases short and J 3 bases short, with 5 bases between. Here the CDR3 reads CASSLNYNEQFF. CDR3 coding DNA: TGTGCCAGCAGCCTCAACTACAATGAGCAGTTCTTC.

The J gene is TRBJ1-2, the V gene TRBV7-2, with D unclear. The V gene's germline CDR1 is SGHTA and CDR2 FQGNSA. This CDR3 comprises 12 residues. Trimming removed 5 bases at V and 7 bases at J, with 11 bases between. This chain's CDR3 is CASSPEWSGYTF. The CDR3 coding sequence is TGTGCCAGCAGCCCGGAATGGAGTGGCTACACCTTC.

The V and J genes are TRBV9 and TRBJ1-6, with D hard to call. V was cut by 0 bases and J by 4 bases, with 5 bases left in between. The CDR3 covers 14 residues. Germline CDR1 reads SGDLS; CDR2 reads YYNGEE. Here the CDR3 DNA reads TGTGCCAGCAGCGTAGTCGGGTATAATTCACCCCTCCACTTT. Encoded protein: CASSVVGYNSPLHF.